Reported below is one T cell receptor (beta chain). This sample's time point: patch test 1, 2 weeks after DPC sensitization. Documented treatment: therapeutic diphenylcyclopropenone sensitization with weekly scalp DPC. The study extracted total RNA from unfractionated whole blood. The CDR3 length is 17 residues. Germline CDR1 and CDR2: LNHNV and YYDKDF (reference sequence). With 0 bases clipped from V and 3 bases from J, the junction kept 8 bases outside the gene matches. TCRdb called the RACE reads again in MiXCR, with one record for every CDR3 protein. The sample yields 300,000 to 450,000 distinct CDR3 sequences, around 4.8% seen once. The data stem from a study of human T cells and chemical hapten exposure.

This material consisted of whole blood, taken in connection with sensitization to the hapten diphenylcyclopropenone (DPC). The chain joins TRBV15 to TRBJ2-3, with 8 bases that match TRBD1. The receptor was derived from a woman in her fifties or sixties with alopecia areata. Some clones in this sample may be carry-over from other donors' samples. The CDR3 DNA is TGTGCCACCAGCAGAGATCGGACAGGGATGAGGACAGATACGCAGTATTTT. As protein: CATSRDRTGMRTDTQYF.